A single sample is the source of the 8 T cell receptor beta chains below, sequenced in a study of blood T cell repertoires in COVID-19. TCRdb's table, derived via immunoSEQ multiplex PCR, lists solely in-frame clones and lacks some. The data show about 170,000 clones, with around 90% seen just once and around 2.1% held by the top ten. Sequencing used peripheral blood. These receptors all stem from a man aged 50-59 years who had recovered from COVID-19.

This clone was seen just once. The CDR3 DNA reads as TGTGCCAGCTCCCCTCGGGGACAGGTCAGCTCCTACGAGCAGTACTTC. Protein: CASSPRGQVSSYEQYF. The chain recombines TRBV18 with TRBJ2-7, with TRBD1 matching over 8 bases. The V and J ends lost 6 bases and 0 bases, in that order; junction bases with no gene match: 10. The CDR3 extends over 16 amino acids. Germline V gives CDR1 KGHSH, CDR2 LQKENI.

The CDR3 spells CASSLRLASGTGELFF. DNA of the CDR3: TGTGCCAGCAGCTTAAGACTAGCGAGCGGCACCGGGGAGCTGTTTTTT. The V call is TRBV9, the J call TRBJ2-2; 8 bases agree with TRBD2. The CDR3 is made up of 16 amino acids. Trimming cost V 4 bases and J 4 bases; bases outside gene matches: 9. Germline V gene sequence: CDR1 SGDLS, CDR2 YYNGEE.

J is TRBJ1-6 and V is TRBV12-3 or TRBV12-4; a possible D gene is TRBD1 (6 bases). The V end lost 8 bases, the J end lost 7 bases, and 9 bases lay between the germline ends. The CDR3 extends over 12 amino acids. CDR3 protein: CASGQLNSPLHF. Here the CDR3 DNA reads TGTGCCAGCGGACAGCTAAATTCACCCCTCCACTTT.

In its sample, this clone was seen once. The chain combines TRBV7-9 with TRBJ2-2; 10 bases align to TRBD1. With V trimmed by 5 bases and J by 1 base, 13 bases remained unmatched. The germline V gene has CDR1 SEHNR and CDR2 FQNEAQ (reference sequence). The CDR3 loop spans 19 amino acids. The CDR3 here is CASSLSPGTGDGNTGELFF. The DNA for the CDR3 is TGTGCCAGCAGCCTAAGTCCCGGGACAGGGGATGGGAACACCGGGGAGCTGTTTTTT. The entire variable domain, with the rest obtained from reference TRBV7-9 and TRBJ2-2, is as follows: DTGVSQNPRHKITKRGQNVTFRCDPISEHNRLYWYRQTLGQGPEFLTYFQNEAQLEKSRLLSDRFSAERPKGSFSTLEIQRTEQGDSAMYLCASSLSPGTGDGNTGELFFGEGSRLTVL.

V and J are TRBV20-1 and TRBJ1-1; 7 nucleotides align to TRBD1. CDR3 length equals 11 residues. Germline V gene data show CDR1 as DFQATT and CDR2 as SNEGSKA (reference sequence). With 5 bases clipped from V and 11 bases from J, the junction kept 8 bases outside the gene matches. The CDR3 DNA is TGCAGTGCTCCGACAGGGACAGCCGCTTTCTTT. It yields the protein CSAPTGTAAFF.

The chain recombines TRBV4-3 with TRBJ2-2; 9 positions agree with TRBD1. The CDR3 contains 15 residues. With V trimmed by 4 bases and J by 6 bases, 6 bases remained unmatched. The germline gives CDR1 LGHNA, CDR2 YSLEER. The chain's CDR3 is CASSPTGGEAGELFF. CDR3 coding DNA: TGCGCCAGCAGCCCAACAGGGGGCGAAGCCGGGGAGCTGTTTTTT.

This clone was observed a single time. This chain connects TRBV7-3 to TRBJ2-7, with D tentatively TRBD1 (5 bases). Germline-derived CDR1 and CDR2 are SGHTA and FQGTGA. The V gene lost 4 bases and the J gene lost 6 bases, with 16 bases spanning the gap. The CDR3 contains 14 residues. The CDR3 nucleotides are TGTGCCAGCAGCTCCCCGCGAAGGGGTGGCGAGCAGTACTTC. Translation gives CASSSPRRGGEQYF.

CDR3: CASSPRGQGAIRLGAFF. Written as DNA, the CDR3 is TGTGCCAGCAGTCCTAGGGGGCAGGGGGCGATCCGTCTTGGAGCTTTCTTT. The chain couples TRBV28 to TRBJ1-1; 8 bases agree with TRBD1. CDR1 is MDHEN and CDR2 is SYDVKM in the germline V gene. The CDR3 consists of 17 residues. J lost 10 bases, V lost 5 bases, and 21 bases had no gene match.